The entry below describes one T cell receptor (beta chain). Its antigen is currently unknown. Between the trimmed V and J ends, which lost 1 base and 7 bases, there was a span of 14 bases. Germline loops: CDR1 MGHRA, CDR2 YSYEKL. There are 15 residues in the CDR3. This sample is drawn from a study of shared clonotypes between healthy human individuals. Study background: Ranging from 18 to 49 in age, donors were a couple of women and a few men.

General study results and limits: Rarefaction showed that sequencing of sorted subsets was incomplete (despite large depth).

The repertoire was sequenced with immunoSEQ multiplex PCR; TCRdb's copy has only in-frame clones and lacks some. The data show roughly 1,500,000 clones, around 98% seen once. The clonotype was recovered from a young man in good health. The chain couples TRBV4-1 to TRBJ1-5; unclear D gene. Sequencing was carried out using naive CD4+ T cells sorted from blood. Stated subset: CD45RA+ positively selected. CDR3 nucleotides: TGCGCCAGCAGCCAAGGTAGAACAGCACCCCAGCCCCAGCATTTT. It is translated as CASSQGRTAPQPQHF.